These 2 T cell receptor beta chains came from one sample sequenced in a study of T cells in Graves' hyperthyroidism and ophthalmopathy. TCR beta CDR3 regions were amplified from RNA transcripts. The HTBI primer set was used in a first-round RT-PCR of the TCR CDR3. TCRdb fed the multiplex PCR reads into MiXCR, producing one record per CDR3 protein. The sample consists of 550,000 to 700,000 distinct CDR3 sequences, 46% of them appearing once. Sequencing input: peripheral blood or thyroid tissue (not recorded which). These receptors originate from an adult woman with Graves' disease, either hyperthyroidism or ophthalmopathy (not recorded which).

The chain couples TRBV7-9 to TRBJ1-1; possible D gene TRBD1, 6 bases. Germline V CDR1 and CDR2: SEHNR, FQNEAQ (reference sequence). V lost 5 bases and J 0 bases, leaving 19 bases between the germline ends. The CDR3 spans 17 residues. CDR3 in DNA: TGTGCCAGCAGCCCCAAGGGGGGGGGAACGGTGAACACTGAAGCTTTCTTT. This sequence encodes CASSPKGGGTVNTEAFF.

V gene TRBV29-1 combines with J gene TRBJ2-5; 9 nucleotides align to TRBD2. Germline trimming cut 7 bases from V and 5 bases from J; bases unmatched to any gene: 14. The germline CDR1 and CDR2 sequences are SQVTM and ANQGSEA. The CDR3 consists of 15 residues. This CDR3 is CSGGSSRGGLETQYF. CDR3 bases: TGCAGCGGTGGGTCTTCGCGGGGGGGCCTGGAGACCCAGTACTTC.